The rows below give T cell receptor beta chains drawn from one sample of a study of blood T cell repertoires in COVID-19. Profiling relied on immunoSEQ multiplex PCR, and the TCRdb table lists in-frame clones only, not all of them. This table holds about 270,000 clones, 89% found once. Sequenced: peripheral blood. Source of these receptors: a man aged 50 to 60 with acute or convalescent COVID-19. Both conserved end residues are part of each CDR3. D genes are given only for firm matches. Clone sizes are given selectively: once, few, many, or a class where the clone is expanded.

>TRBD1|TRBV10-3|TRBJ1-1|NA
CAIDQGAGTEAFF
TGTGCCATCGACCAGGGGGCAGGCACTGAAGCTTTCTTT
>NA|TRBV2|TRBJ1-1|NA
CASQLPREAEAFF
TGTGCCAGCCAACTTCCCAGAGAGGCTGAAGCTTTCTTT
>TRBD1|TRBV19|TRBJ1-5|NA
CASSHTGEWQPQHF
TGTGCCAGTAGCCATACAGGGGAATGGCAGCCCCAGCATTTT
>TRBD2|TRBV5-4|TRBJ2-1|NA
CASSLAGTGGLRNNEQFF
TGTGCCAGCAGCTTGGCCGGTACGGGGGGGCTGAGGAACAATGAGCAGTTCTTC
>TRBD1|TRBV18|TRBJ1-5|NA
CASSPPGQGIGGNQPQHF
TGTGCCAGCTCACCACCGGGACAGGGGATAGGAGGCAATCAGCCCCAGCATTTT
>TRBD1|TRBV15|TRBJ2-2|once
CATSRDRGGELFF
TGTGCCACCAGCCGAGACAGGGGCGGGGAGCTGTTTTTT
>TRBD1|TRBV4-1|TRBJ1-5|NA
CASSQDRGPSSQPQHF
TGCGCCAGCAGCCAAGACAGGGGGCCGTCGAGTCAGCCCCAGCATTTT
>NA|TRBV5-1|TRBJ2-4|NA
CASSEGVGIAKNIQYF
TGCGCCAGCAGTGAGGGGGTGGGAATAGCCAAAAACATTCAGTACTTC
>TRBD1|TRBV4-1|TRBJ2-1|NA
CASSLSGQGRNEQFF
TGCGCCAGCAGCCTCTCGGGACAGGGGCGCAATGAGCAGTTCTTC
>NA|TRBV19|TRBJ1-1|NA
CASSIGVGIEAFF
TGTGCCAGTAGTATCGGTGTGGGCATCGAAGCTTTCTTT
>TRBD2|TRBV5-4|TRBJ2-7|NA
CASSLKRGAAYEQYF
TGTGCCAGCAGCCTGAAGCGGGGGGCAGCCTACGAGCAGTACTTC
>NA|TRBV11-2|TRBJ1-2|NA
CASSLGSYGYTF
TGTGCCAGCAGCTTAGGCAGCTATGGCTACACCTTC
>NA|TRBV6-5|TRBJ1-5|NA
CASSREVASNQPQHF
TGTGCCAGCAGTAGAGAGGTCGCCAGCAATCAGCCCCAGCATTTT
>TRBD1|TRBV9|TRBJ1-2|NA
CASSVWTGEYGYTF
TGTGCCAGCAGCGTCTGGACAGGGGAGTATGGCTACACCTTC
>TRBD2|TRBV10-3|TRBJ2-3|NA
CAIGTSGPSTDTQYF
TGTGCCATAGGGACTAGCGGTCCCAGCACAGATACGCAGTATTTT
>NA|TRBV3-1/TRBV3-2|TRBJ2-5|NA
CASSQVRETQYF
TGTGCCAGCAGCCAAGTTCGGGAGACCCAGTACTTC
>NA|TRBV10-1|TRBJ1-2|NA
CASSESGQGNGYTF
TGCGCCAGCAGTGAGTCGGGCCAGGGGAATGGCTACACCTTC
>NA|TRBV7-8|TRBJ1-1|NA
CASSLGGGPTEAFF
TGTGCCAGCAGCTTAGGGGGGGGGCCCACTGAAGCTTTCTTT